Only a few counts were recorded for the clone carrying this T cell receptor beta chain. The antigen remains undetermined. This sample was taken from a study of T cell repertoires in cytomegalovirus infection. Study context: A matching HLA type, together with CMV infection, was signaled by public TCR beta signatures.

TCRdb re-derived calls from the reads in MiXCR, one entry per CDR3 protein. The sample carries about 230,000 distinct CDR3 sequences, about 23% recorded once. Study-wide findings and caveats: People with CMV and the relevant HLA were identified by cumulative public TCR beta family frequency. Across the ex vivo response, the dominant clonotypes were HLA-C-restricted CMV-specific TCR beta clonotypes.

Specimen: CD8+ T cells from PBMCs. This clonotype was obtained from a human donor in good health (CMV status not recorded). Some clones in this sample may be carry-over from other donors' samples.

In DNA form, the CDR3 reads TGTGCCAGCAGTTTACCCCGAGGACAGGGGGCAGATACGCAGTATTTT. Its protein product is CASSLPRGQGADTQYF. This rearrangement joins TRBV28 to TRBJ2-3; TRBD1 aligns across 10 bases. CDR1 is MDHEN, CDR2 SYDVKM, per germline. CDR3 length: 16 amino acids. V shed 2 bases and J 4 bases; nucleotides not matched to a gene: 6.